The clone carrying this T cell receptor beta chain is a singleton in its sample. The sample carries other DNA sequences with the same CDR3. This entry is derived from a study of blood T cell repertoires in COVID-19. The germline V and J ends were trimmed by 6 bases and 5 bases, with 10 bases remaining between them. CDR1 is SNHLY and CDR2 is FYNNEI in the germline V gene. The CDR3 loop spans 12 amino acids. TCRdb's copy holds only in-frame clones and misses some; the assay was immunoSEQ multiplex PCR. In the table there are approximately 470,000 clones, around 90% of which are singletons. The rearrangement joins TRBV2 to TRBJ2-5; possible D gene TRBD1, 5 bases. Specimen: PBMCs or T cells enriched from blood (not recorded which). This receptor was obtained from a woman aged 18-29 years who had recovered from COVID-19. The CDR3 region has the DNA TGTGCCAGCAGCCAGGGCCGGGAGACCCAGTACTTC. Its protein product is CASSQGRETQYF.